This T cell receptor (beta chain) stems from a study of cytomegalovirus exposure and HLA in healthy donors. About the research overall: Across 350 to 400 genotyped donors, roughly 80% landed in the Caucasian-associated ancestry cluster.

The primer mix had 60 Vbeta and 13 Jbeta primers. Generated by immunoSEQ multiplex PCR, the TCRdb table keeps only in-frame clones and is missing some. The data hold about 120,000 clones, with approximately 66% observed a single time. Trimming shortened V by 1 base and J by 2 bases, and 11 bases separated the two germline ends. Germline V gene lookup returns CDR1 LNHDA and CDR2 SQIVND (reference sequence). CDR3 size: 15 residues. V is TRBV19 and J is TRBJ2-5, with D possibly being TRBD2 (5 bases). Sequenced: PBMCs. This sequence was found in a woman aged 35 to 49 in good health and CMV-seropositive. CDR3: CASSIVHGIQETQYF. The CDR3 DNA reads TGTGCCAGTAGTATAGTCCACGGGATACAAGAGACCCAGTACTTC.